This T cell receptor beta chain stems from a study of blood T cell repertoires in COVID-19. Libraries were prepared by immunoSEQ multiplex PCR; TCRdb keeps only in-frame clonotypes and omits some of them. The repertoire holds about 380,000 clones, 80% to 90% seen once, with 1% to 1.5% in the top ten. The sequencing input was PBMCs or T cells enriched from blood (not recorded which). This receptor was identified in a man in his thirties or forties who had recovered from COVID-19.

This chain's CDR3 is CASSRRQDGPTYEQYF. The CDR3 nucleotides read TGTGCCAGCAGCCGGAGACAGGACGGGCCCACCTACGAGCAGTACTTC. The chain joins TRBV11-2 to TRBJ2-7; a possible D gene is TRBD1 (6 bases). Germline CDR1 is SGHAT and CDR2 is FQNNGV. The CDR3 spans 16 residues. V gave up 5 bases and J gave up 2 bases, with 19 bases separating them.